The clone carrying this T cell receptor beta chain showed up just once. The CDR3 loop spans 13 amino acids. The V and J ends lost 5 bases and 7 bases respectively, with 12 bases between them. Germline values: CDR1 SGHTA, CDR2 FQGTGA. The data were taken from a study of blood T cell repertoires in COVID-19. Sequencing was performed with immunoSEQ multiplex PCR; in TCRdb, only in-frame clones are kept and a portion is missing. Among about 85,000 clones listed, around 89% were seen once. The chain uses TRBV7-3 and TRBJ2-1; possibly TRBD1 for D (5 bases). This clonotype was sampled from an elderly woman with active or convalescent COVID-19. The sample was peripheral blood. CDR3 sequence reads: CASSKGAGNEQFF. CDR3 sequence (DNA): TGTGCCAGCAGCAAAGGGGCCGGAAATGAGCAGTTCTTC.